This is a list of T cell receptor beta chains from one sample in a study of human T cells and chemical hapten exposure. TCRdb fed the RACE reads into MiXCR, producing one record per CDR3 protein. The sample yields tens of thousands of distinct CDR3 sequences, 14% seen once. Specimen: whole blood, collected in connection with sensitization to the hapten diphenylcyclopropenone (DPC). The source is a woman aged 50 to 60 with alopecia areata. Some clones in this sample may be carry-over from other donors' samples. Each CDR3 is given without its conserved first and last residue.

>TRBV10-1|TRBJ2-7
ASSASGTQGSYEQY
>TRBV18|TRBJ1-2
ASSPLESESGYGYT
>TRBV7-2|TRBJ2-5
ASSSTGAETQY
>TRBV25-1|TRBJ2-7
ASMARSSYEQY
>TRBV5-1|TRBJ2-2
ASSPFSDRRGELF
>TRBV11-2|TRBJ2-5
ASSGKGGWLETQY
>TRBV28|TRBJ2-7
AGGGGGTYEQY
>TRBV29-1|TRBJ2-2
SVAVRDWPGELF
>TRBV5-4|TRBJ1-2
ASSLQGIDGYT
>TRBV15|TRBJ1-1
ATRNGLTGTEAF
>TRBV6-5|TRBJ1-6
ASRETRDNSPLH
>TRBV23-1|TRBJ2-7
ASSRHRGNYEQY
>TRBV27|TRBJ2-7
ASRGTTGIRTSRSYEQY
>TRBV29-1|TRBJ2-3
SVAREMDTQY
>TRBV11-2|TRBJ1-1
ASSLVQRTGITEAF
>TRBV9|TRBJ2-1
ASSVVGSSYNEQF
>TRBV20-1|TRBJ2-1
SARALGTSVNEQF
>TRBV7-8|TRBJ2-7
ASSSIYEQY
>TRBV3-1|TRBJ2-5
ASSSQQETQY
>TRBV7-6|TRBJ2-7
ASSLGPSREQY
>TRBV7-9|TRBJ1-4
ASSPNPGQFDEKLF
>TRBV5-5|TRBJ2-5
ASSLEQGATSGKETQY
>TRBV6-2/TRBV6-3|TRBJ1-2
ASSYEGFGYT
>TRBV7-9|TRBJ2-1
ASSPGIYNEQF
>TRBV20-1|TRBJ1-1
SARTPNTEAF
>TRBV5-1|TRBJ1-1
ASSLTGAGTEAF
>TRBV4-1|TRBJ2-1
ASSPLTSGAFNEQF
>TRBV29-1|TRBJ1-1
SVDESTAV
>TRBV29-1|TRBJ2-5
SVVSGEETQY
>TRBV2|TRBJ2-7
ASSEVLSSYEQY
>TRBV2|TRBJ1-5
ASRLGNQPQH
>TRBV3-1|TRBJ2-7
ASSPGTDNYYEKY
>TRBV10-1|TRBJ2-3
ASSESRGALSTDTQY
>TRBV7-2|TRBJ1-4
GKDRAATNEKLF
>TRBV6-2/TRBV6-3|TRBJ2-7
ASSSPSGTSGGLY
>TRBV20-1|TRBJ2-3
SAIYPGVADTQY
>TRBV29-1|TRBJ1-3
SARDSGNTIY
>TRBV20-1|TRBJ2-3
SASSSAGGLDTQY